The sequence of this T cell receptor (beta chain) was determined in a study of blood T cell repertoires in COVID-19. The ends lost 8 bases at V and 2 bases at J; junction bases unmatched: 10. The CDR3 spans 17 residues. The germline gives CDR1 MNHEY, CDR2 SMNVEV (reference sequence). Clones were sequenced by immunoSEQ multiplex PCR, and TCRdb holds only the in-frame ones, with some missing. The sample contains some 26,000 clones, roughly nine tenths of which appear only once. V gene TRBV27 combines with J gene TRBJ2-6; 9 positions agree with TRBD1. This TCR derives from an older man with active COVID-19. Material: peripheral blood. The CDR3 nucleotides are TGTGCCAGCCATCCCGGGACAGGGTCTCCTGGGGCCAACGTCCTGACTTTC. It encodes CASHPGTGSPGANVLTF.